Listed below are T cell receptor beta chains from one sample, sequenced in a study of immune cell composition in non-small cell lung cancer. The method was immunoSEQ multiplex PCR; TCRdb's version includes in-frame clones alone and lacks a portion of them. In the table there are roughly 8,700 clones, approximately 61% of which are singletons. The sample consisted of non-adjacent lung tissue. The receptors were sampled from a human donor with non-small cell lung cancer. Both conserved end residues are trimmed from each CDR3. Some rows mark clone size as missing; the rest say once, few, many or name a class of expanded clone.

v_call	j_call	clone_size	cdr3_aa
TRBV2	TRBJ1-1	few	ASRTGTGNTEAF
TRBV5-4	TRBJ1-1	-	ASSFIESGNTEAF
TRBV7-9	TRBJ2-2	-	ASSLETGVTGELF
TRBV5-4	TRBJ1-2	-	ASSSPLTGPHYT
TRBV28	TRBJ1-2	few	ASSFSGAGYGYT
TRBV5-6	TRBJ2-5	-	ASSRTGPGETQY
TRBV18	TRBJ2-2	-	ASSPRLDNTGELF
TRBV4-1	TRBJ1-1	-	ASSDRMYTEAF
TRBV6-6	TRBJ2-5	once	ASSYLRGRQY
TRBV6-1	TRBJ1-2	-	ASSEPGGPNYGYT
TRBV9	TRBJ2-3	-	ASSPRLAGVSDTQY
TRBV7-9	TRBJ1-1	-	ASSFPEQGTEAF
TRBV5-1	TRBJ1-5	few	ASSLQGFQPQH
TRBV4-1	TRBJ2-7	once	ASSLRAGDVYEQY
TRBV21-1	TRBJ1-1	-	ASSLGQGIHNTEAF
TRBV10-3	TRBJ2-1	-	AINLDRDNEQF
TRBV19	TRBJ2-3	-	ASSAGTDTQY
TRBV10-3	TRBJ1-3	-	AISDLRGSGNTIY
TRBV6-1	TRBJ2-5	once	ASSVLAGGPETQY
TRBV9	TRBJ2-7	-	ASSVVGSSYEQY
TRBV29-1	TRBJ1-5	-	SAGTGYSQPQH
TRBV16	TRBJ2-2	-	ASSQLWIAGITGELF
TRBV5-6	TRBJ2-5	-	ASSWEYQETQY
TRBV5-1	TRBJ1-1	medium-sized	ASSSGQMNTEAF
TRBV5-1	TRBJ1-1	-	ASGQQVNTEAF
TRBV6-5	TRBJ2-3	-	ASRPTRDSPQY